Sequencing of this T cell receptor (beta chain) was carried out in a study of cytomegalovirus exposure and HLA in healthy donors (dated by TCRdb to between 2016 and 2019). With regard to the full study: According to a later analysis, one platform produced both the 100 to 150 validation repertoires and the 550 to 800 repertoires of the first cohort. The study aimed to test whether cataloging public T cell receptors could reveal signatures of past pathogen exposure. Along with the roughly 710-subject first cohort, a separate validation cohort of about 110 different subjects was used. High-throughput TCR immunosequencing, statistical association of individual TCRs with disease status, and machine learning were combined to predict cytomegalovirus infection status. General conclusions and limits of the study: The classifier was reported to diagnose cytomegalovirus status with high specificity and sensitivity in both the original cohort and the validation cohort. Subsequent analysis determined that TCRs grouped into clusters in the first cohort also showed a tendency toward co-occurrence across the 120 or so validation repertoires, and 85% to 95% of cluster scores exceeded 0. Most TCR sequences were seen in very few donors, while some public TCRs were found in many individuals. The authors suggested that the approach could potentially be generalized to other disease states and immunological phenotypes. The study gave a list of 150 to 200 TCR beta chains associated with cytomegalovirus. In vitro tests confirmed that three of the cytomegalovirus-associated TCR beta chains recognize cytomegalovirus antigens. All 120 or so repertoires were used to score co-occurrence in the validation cohort in a later analysis, because that analysis had no HLA typing for the cohort.

Donors formed part of the validation cohort, which comprised 95 to 150 subjects and was distinct from the first cohort of several hundred subjects. The library was built by means of the immunoSEQ multiplex PCR assay. On the authors' methods: To diagnose cytomegalovirus status from the catalog of TCR beta chain sequences, a statistical classification framework was built. In TCRdb, the immuneACCESS table is reduced to in-frame sequences with V and J assigned. These tables do not hold every clone; where another copy was compared, an unresolved V gene accounts for under half, and the others remain unexplained. Clone size and V and J calls were adopted from that table, with D and trimming inferred from the DNA. Across this sample there are more than 300,000 clones, with 70% to 90% seen only once. The top ten constitute more than 0.8% of the sample. Concerning this clone: Its antigen is still unknown. No base quality information exists; no much larger clone differs at one position.

Counted from cysteine to phenylalanine, this CDR3 has 14 amino acids. Only the CDR3 region is kept as DNA, spanning 42 bases read in frame from base 1. The germline V gene encodes CDR1 LNHDA and CDR2 SQIVND (reference sequence). Unmatched junction bases come to 5, with V trimmed by 7 bases and J by 1 base. The rearranged segments are TRBV19 and TRBJ2-3; 7 central nucleotides agree with TRBD2. Specimen: PBMCs. The TCR was taken from a woman under 30 in good health and CMV-seronegative. The DNA sequence is given as TGTGCCAGTAAGTGGGAGGGAGGCACAGATACGCAGTATTTT. This codes for CASKWEGGTDTQYF.